This T cell receptor (beta chain) stems from a study of control samples from healthy donors and cancer patients. CDR3 length equals 14 residues. CDR1 is LNHDA and CDR2 is SQIVND in the germline V gene (reference sequence). V gave up 3 bases and J gave up 1 base, with 9 bases separating them. Assay: immunoSEQ multiplex PCR; the TCRdb copy retains only in-frame clones and omits some. The profile shows about 150,000 clones, 94% of them singletons. The genes are TRBV19 and TRBJ1-1; D is unresolved. The material sequenced was blood. This clonotype was obtained from a woman in her late teens or twenties in good health. The CDR3 here is CASSIWVTNTEAFF. CDR3 DNA: TGTGCCAGTAGTATTTGGGTTACGAACACTGAAGCTTTCTTT.